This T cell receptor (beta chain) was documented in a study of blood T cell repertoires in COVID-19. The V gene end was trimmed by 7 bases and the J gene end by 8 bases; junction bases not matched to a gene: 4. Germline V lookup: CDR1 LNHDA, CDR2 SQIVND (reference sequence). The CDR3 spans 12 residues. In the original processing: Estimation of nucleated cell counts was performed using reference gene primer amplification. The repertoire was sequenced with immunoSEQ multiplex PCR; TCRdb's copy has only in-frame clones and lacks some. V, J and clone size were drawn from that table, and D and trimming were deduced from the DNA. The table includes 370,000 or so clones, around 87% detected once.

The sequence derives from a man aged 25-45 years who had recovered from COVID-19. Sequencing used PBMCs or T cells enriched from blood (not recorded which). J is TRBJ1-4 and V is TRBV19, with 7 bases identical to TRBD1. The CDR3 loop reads CASTGGWEKLFF. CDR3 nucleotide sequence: TGTGCCAGTACAGGGGGTTGGGAAAAACTGTTTTTT.